This T cell receptor (beta chain) was sequenced in a study of identifying expanded T cells in peripheral blood. The germline V gene has CDR1 MGHRA and CDR2 YSYEKL. The CDR3 has 16 amino acids. The V end lost 1 base, the J end lost 2 bases, and 14 bases lay between the germline ends. Only in-frame clones appear in the TCRdb table, and some are missing; sequencing was by immunoSEQ multiplex PCR. Here the sample spans fewer than 110,000 clones, roughly 87% being singletons. Sequencing was carried out using blood. The chain links TRBV4-1 to TRBJ1-2, with D unclear. This clonotype originated in a person between 18 and 75 years old in good health. The CDR3 region is CASSQGRSRQNYGYTF. CDR3 nucleotide sequence: TGCGCCAGCAGCCAAGGGAGGTCCAGGCAGAACTATGGCTACACCTTC.